This T cell receptor (beta chain) was sequenced in a study of blood T cell repertoires in COVID-19. Assay: immunoSEQ multiplex PCR; the TCRdb copy retains only in-frame clones and omits some. The data hold roughly 18,000 clones, with around 89% observed a single time. The CDR3 runs to 15 residues. The origin of this receptor is a woman aged 55-69 years with active COVID-19. The chain uses TRBV21-1 and TRBJ2-2; the tabulated D call, TRBD1, remains unverified against the DNA. TRBV21-1 is designated a pseudogene. Input material: peripheral blood. CDR3 loop: CASSTRTGNTGELFF. DNA for the CDR3: TGTGCCAGCAGCACCAGGACAGGGAACACCGGGGAGCTGTTTTTT.